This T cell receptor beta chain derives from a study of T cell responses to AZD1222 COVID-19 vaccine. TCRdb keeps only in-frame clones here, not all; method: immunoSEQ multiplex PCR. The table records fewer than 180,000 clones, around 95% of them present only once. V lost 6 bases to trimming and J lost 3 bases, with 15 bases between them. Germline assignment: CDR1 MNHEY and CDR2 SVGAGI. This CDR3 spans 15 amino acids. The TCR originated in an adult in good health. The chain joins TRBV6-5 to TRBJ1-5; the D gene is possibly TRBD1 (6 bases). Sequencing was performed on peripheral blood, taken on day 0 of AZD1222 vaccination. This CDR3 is CASSATGPLNQPQHF. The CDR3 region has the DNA TGTGCCAGCAGCGCCACAGGGCCCCTCAATCAGCCCCAGCATTTT.